Here is one T cell receptor (beta chain) with its context. Its antigen is undetermined. PCR used 60 Vbeta primers and 13 Jbeta primers. Libraries were prepared by immunoSEQ multiplex PCR; TCRdb keeps only in-frame clonotypes and omits some of them. The sample has fewer than 250,000 clones, 60% to 80% seen once. CDR3 length: 14 amino acids. The germline V gene encodes CDR1 GTSNPN and CDR2 SVGIG (reference sequence). Trimming removed 0 bases at V and 4 bases at J, with 10 bases between. The source of the sample is a study of cytomegalovirus exposure and HLA in healthy donors. Whole-study results and caveats: Serostatus for CMV was the only available immune exposure information.

This rearrangement joins TRBV30 to TRBJ1-5; perhaps TRBD1 as D (5 bases). Input material: PBMCs. The TCR was taken from a young woman in good health and CMV-seronegative. CDR3 sequence reads: CAWSVDRANQPQHF. CDR3 DNA: TGTGCCTGGAGTGTAGACAGAGCGAATCAGCCCCAGCATTTT.